The 32 T cell receptor beta chains listed next were all sequenced from one sample in a study of T cell responses to AZD1222 COVID-19 vaccine. Here immunoSEQ multiplex PCR was the method, and the copy in TCRdb shows in-frame clones only, minus some. The table shows over 150,000 clones, with roughly nine tenths occurring only once. The sample consisted of peripheral blood, taken on day 0 of AZD1222 vaccination. These receptors were obtained from an adult in good health.

The rearrangement joins TRBV19 to TRBJ1-3; 10 positions agree with TRBD1. Per the germline V gene, CDR1 is LNHDA and CDR2 is SQIVND (reference sequence). The length of the CDR3 is 16 residues. With V trimmed by 5 bases and J by 3 bases, 7 bases remained unmatched. The CDR3 sequence is CASSLPGTGVGNTIYF. DNA for the CDR3: TGTGCCAGTAGTTTACCCGGGACAGGGGTTGGAAACACCATATATTTT.

The CDR3 sequence is CASTPGQGWTGELFF. The CDR3 coding sequence is TGTGCCAGCACCCCGGGACAGGGGTGGACCGGGGAGCTGTTTTTT. This chain links TRBV6-5 with TRBJ2-2; 10 bases fit TRBD1. CDR3 size: 15 residues. The V and J ends lost 7 bases and 5 bases, in that order; junction bases with no gene match: 7. Germline V gives CDR1 MNHEY, CDR2 SVGAGI.

This clone was seen once. The chain combines TRBV5-1 with TRBJ1-6; D is unclear. V was clipped by 0 bases and J by 10 bases, with 8 bases between them. CDR1 is SGHRS, CDR2 YFSETQ, per germline. This CDR3 is built from 13 residues. CDR3: CASSLEMGSPLHF. Written as DNA, the CDR3 is TGCGCCAGCAGCTTGGAGATGGGGTCACCCCTCCACTTT.

The V call is TRBV6-6, the J call TRBJ2-5; 7 nucleotides match TRBD1. This CDR3 has 15 residues. Unmatched junction bases numbered 6, after V lost 1 base and J lost 4 bases. Germline loops: CDR1 MNHNY, CDR2 SVGAGI (reference sequence). CDR3 residues: CASSYLGGLGETQYF. In DNA, the CDR3 is TGTGCCAGCAGTTACTTAGGGGGCCTAGGAGAGACCCAGTACTTC.

The chain carries TRBV6-2 or TRBV6-3 and TRBJ2-2; 8 nucleotides agree with TRBD2. Germline-derived CDR1 and CDR2 are MNHEY and SVGEGT. V lost 5 bases and J lost 1; bases outside the gene matches: 9. This CDR3 is built from 17 residues. The CDR3 DNA follows: TGTGCCAGCAGTGAGTCCTTAGCGGGGCTGAACACCGGGGAGCTGTTTTTT. This encodes CASSESLAGLNTGELFF.

This clone was picked up one time. The rearrangement links TRBV5-6 to TRBJ2-7; D is undetermined. Germline V lookup: CDR1 SGHDT, CDR2 YYEEEE. V gave up 1 base and J gave up 0 bases, with 5 bases separating them. This CDR3 comprises 13 residues. The chain's CDR3 is CASSLPHSYEQYF. DNA for the CDR3: TGTGCCAGCAGCTTGCCTCACTCCTACGAGCAGTACTTC.

This clone is a singleton in its sample. The CDR3 nucleotides read TGCGCCAGCAGCTTGGGGGGACAGGGTTGGGAGACCCAGTACTTC. Protein product: CASSLGGQGWETQYF. The rearrangement links TRBV5-1 to TRBJ2-5, with TRBD1 matching over 9 bases. CDR3 length equals 15 residues. Trimming removed 0 bases from V and 5 bases from J; junction bases left unmatched: 5. Germline CDR1 reads SGHRS; CDR2 reads YFSETQ.

The rearrangement uses TRBV6-2 or TRBV6-3 and TRBJ2-3, with 11 bases aligning to TRBD2. The germline V gene has CDR1 MNHEY and CDR2 SVGEGT. This CDR3 contains 17 residues. With V trimmed by 2 bases and J by 1 base, 5 bases remained unmatched. As DNA, the CDR3 is TGTGCCAGCAGTTACGGGGGACTAGCGGTAGGCACAGATACGCAGTATTTT. Its translation is CASSYGGLAVGTDTQYF.

The chain combines TRBV6-5 with TRBJ1-5; the D gene is possibly TRBD1 (6 bases). This CDR3 spans 13 amino acids. From germline, CDR1 is MNHEY and CDR2 SVGAGI. Trimming shortened V by 7 bases and J by 6 bases, and 13 bases separated the two germline ends. The CDR3 region has the DNA TGTGCCAGCAATCGGGACACAATTCAGCCCCAGCATTTT. Translated, it gives CASNRDTIQPQHF.

The gene calls are TRBV11-2 and TRBJ1-5; the D gene is possibly TRBD1 (5 bases). Germline CDR1 is SGHAT and CDR2 is FQNNGV. The CDR3 extends over 14 amino acids. V was shortened by 1 base and J by 3 bases, with 7 bases between the two germline ends. The CDR3 loop is CASSLVGANQPQHF. The CDR3 region has the DNA TGTGCCAGCAGCTTAGTTGGGGCCAATCAGCCCCAGCATTTT.

This chain links TRBV19 with TRBJ1-4, with 10 bases fitting TRBD1. This CDR3 spans 17 amino acids. V lost 6 bases to trimming and J lost 0 bases; unmatched junction nucleotides: 7. CDR1 is LNHDA and CDR2 is SQIVND in the germline V gene (reference sequence). CDR3 in DNA: TGTGCCAGTAGAGATGGGGGACAGGGGACAACTAATGAAAAACTGTTTTTT. It translates to CASRDGGQGTTNEKLFF.

This clone has only one observation. The chain uses TRBV19 and TRBJ1-1; perhaps TRBD1 as D (5 bases). Germline V gives CDR1 LNHDA, CDR2 SQIVND (reference sequence). Trimming cost V 3 bases and J 8 bases, with 13 bases left between them. The CDR3 totals 13 residues. The CDR3 loop is CASSMVRAAEAFF. CDR3 coding DNA: TGTGCCAGTAGTATGGTCAGGGCTGCCGAAGCTTTCTTT. Filled out from reference TRBV19 and TRBJ1-1, the complete variable domain reads DGGITQSPKYLFRKEGQNVTLSCEQNLNHDAMYWYRQDPGQGLRLIYYSQIVNDFQKGDIAEGYSVSREKKESFPLTVTSAQKNPTAFYLCASSMVRAAEAFFGQGTRLTVV.

This chain uses TRBV6-5 with TRBJ2-3; D is uncertain. Trimming left V 4 bases short and J 0 bases short, with 11 bases between. Germline CDR1 and CDR2: MNHEY and SVGAGI. This CDR3 contains 15 residues. DNA for the CDR3: TGTGCCAGCAGTTCCAGCCCCACTAGCACAGATACGCAGTATTTT. This encodes CASSSSPTSTDTQYF.

The rearrangement links TRBV7-6 to TRBJ2-7; D uncertain. The CDR3 is 15 residues long. Trimming shortened V by 8 bases and J by 3 bases, and 20 bases separated the two germline ends. CDR1 and CDR2 (germline): SGHVS, FNYEAQ. CDR3 nucleotides: TGTGCCAGCGGCCCCCTGGTGGCGGCCTTCTACGAGCAGTACTTC. As protein: CASGPLVAAFYEQYF.

The rearrangement joins TRBV5-1 to TRBJ2-5; 12 bases match TRBD2. The CDR3 has 17 residues. Trimming took 4 bases from V and 4 from J; bases not matched to a gene: 11. Germline CDR1 and CDR2: SGHRS and YFSETQ. In DNA form, the CDR3 reads TGCGCCAGCAGCAGCGGACTAGCGGGGAGGCACCGAGAGACCCAGTACTTC. It is translated as CASSSGLAGRHRETQYF.

The gene calls are TRBV5-6 and TRBJ1-1; 7 bases align to TRBD1. V shed 4 bases, J shed 4 bases, and the junction held 7 bases outside the gene matches. The CDR3 sequence is 14 residues long. Germline CDR1 and CDR2: SGHDT and YYEEEE. The chain's CDR3 is CASSDTGASTEAFF. DNA for the CDR3: TGTGCCAGCAGCGATACAGGGGCGAGCACTGAAGCTTTCTTT.

The rearrangement links TRBV7-9 to TRBJ1-2; D is ambiguous. Germline V gene data show CDR1 as SEHNR and CDR2 as FQNEAQ (reference sequence). The CDR3 extends over 13 amino acids. Trimming took off 5 bases at V and 0 bases at J, with 7 bases between the two ends. This chain's CDR3 is CASSPTPNYGYTF. The CDR3 DNA is TGTGCCAGCAGCCCGACACCTAACTATGGCTACACCTTC. Based on the CDR3 plus reference TRBV7-9 and TRBJ1-2, the full variable domain is DTGVSQNPRHKITKRGQNVTFRCDPISEHNRLYWYRQTLGQGPEFLTYFQNEAQLEKSRLLSDRFSAERPKGSFSTLEIQRTEQGDSAMYLCASSPTPNYGYTFGSGTRLTVV.

The rearrangement links TRBV5-6 to TRBJ2-5; the match to TRBD1 covers 9 bases. The CDR3 is 14 residues long. Trimming took 4 bases from V and 5 from J; bases not matched to a gene: 6. Germline V gene sequence: CDR1 SGHDT, CDR2 YYEEEE. The CDR3 DNA is TGTGCCAGCAGCCTGACAGGGGGAGAGGAGACCCAGTACTTC. It specifies CASSLTGGEETQYF.

V is TRBV6-5 and J is TRBJ1-2; 7 bases map to TRBD1. The CDR3 length is 15 residues. The J segment lost 0 bases and the V segment lost 7 bases, leaving 8 bases of the junction unmatched. Germline lookup yields CDR1 MNHEY and CDR2 SVGAGI. CDR3 bases: TGTGCCAGCACCAAGACCGGGACAGCTAACTATGGCTACACCTTC. It codes for CASTKTGTANYGYTF.

V usage is TRBV20-1 and J usage is TRBJ1-2; no reliable D call. In germline, CDR1 is DFQATT, CDR2 SNEGSKA (reference sequence). There are 11 residues in the CDR3. Trimming shortened V by 0 bases and J by 8 bases, and 7 bases separated the two germline ends. CDR3 coding DNA: TGCAGTGCTAGAGAAGGAGGAGGCTACACCTTC. Translation: CSAREGGGYTF.

V usage is TRBV18 and J usage is TRBJ1-4; D ambiguous. Trimming removed 4 bases at V and 0 bases at J, with 9 bases between. The germline CDR1 and CDR2 sequences are KGHSH and LQKENI. The CDR3 runs 15 residues. The CDR3 DNA follows: TGTGCCAGCTCACAGGGATTTGCAACTAATGAAAAACTGTTTTTT. It specifies CASSQGFATNEKLFF.

This rearrangement joins TRBV3-1 (or the pseudogene TRBV3-2) to TRBJ2-3; tentative D call: TRBD1 (5 bases). V was clipped by 0 bases and J by 0 bases, with 13 bases between them. Germline-derived CDR1 and CDR2 are LGHDT and YNNKEL (reference sequence). The CDR3 contains 17 residues. The CDR3 nucleotides read TGTGCCAGCAGCCAAGAAAGTGACAGACATAGCACAGATACGCAGTATTTT. This translates into CASSQESDRHSTDTQYF.

The rearrangement links TRBV19 to TRBJ2-3, with 9 nucleotides matching TRBD1. CDR1 is LNHDA, CDR2 SQIVND, per germline (reference sequence). This CDR3 is built from 14 residues. Trimming removed 4 bases from V and 3 bases from J; junction bases left unmatched: 2. CDR3 residues: CASSNRGRTDTQYF. CDR3 coding DNA: TGTGCCAGTAGTAACAGGGGGCGTACAGATACGCAGTATTTT.

This chain uses TRBV7-2 with TRBJ1-5; D is possibly TRBD1 (6 bases). This CDR3 contains 18 residues. Trimming left V 1 base short and J 0 bases short, with 16 bases between. Germline assignment: CDR1 SGHTA and CDR2 FQGNSA. This chain's CDR3 is CASSLGTERTSSNQPQHF. CDR3 nucleotide sequence: TGTGCCAGCAGCTTAGGGACAGAACGTACTTCTAGCAATCAGCCCCAGCATTTT.

A single count supports this clone. The chain recombines TRBV12-3 or TRBV12-4 with TRBJ2-7; 7 bases map to TRBD1. The CDR3 spans 13 residues. Trimming cost V 6 bases and J 3 bases; bases outside gene matches: 5. CDR3 sequence reads: CASRPGTVYEQYF. The CDR3 DNA reads as TGTGCCAGCAGACCCGGGACAGTCTACGAGCAGTACTTC.

This sequence joins TRBV6-5 and TRBJ1-3, with TRBD1 matching over 8 bases. V lost 8 bases, J lost 2 bases, and 2 bases stayed unmatched. This CDR3 spans 13 amino acids. The V gene's germline CDR1 is MNHEY and CDR2 SVGAGI. CDR3 region: CASVDRAGNTIYF. The CDR3 DNA sequence: TGTGCCAGCGTGGACAGGGCTGGAAACACCATATATTTT.

The V and J genes are TRBV7-8 and TRBJ2-5; D gene unclear. Per the germline V gene, CDR1 is SGHVS and CDR2 is FQNEAQ. The V gene lost 3 bases and the J gene lost 2 bases, with 13 bases spanning the gap. The CDR3 length is 15 residues. CDR3 in amino acids: CASSFSGGRQETQYF. The CDR3 DNA sequence: TGTGCCAGCAGCTTTTCAGGCGGCCGACAAGAGACCCAGTACTTC. Looking up the rest from reference TRBV7-8 and TRBJ2-5 gives the full variable domain: GAGVSQSPRYKVAKRGQDVALRCDPISGHVSLFWYQQALGQGPEFLTYFQNEAQLDKSGLPSDRFFAERPEGSVSTLKIQRTQQEDSAVYLCASSFSGGRQETQYFGPGTRLLVL.

The chain joins TRBV3-1 (or the pseudogene TRBV3-2) to TRBJ1-2; the D gene is possibly TRBD1 (6 bases). CDR3 length equals 15 residues. Trimming shortened V by 4 bases and J by 4 bases, and 16 bases separated the two germline ends. Looked up from germline, CDR1 is LGHDT and CDR2 is YNNKEL (reference sequence). CDR3 DNA: TGTGCCAGCAGCCCTTCGGCGGGGGCAGGCTATGGCTACACCTTC. Translated, it gives CASSPSAGAGYGYTF.

This chain connects TRBV4-1 to TRBJ1-5, with no clear D. In germline, CDR1 is MGHRA, CDR2 YSYEKL. Trimming left V 7 bases short and J 3 bases short, with 16 bases between. The CDR3 loop spans 15 amino acids. DNA of the CDR3: TGCGCCAGCACCCGTGGATTCGGAGTCAATCAGCCCCAGCATTTT. It is translated as CASTRGFGVNQPQHF.

The rearrangement joins TRBV3-1 (or the pseudogene TRBV3-2) to TRBJ1-2; 8 nucleotides line up with TRBD1. This CDR3 is built from 16 residues. Trimming at V came to 1 base and at J to 4 bases, leaving 8 bases not matched to a gene. Germline lookup yields CDR1 LGHDT and CDR2 YNNKEL (reference sequence). CDR3 protein: CASSQVDRGPSYGYTF. As DNA, the CDR3 is TGTGCCAGCAGCCAAGTTGACAGGGGCCCGTCCTATGGCTACACCTTC.

J is TRBJ2-7 and V is TRBV4-1; possible D gene TRBD1, 6 bases. The CDR3 consists of 14 residues. The V end lost 5 bases, the J end lost 4 bases, and 15 bases lay between the germline ends. From germline, CDR1 is MGHRA and CDR2 YSYEKL. This CDR3 reads CASSVRSGVYEQYF. The CDR3 DNA reads as TGCGCCAGCAGCGTAAGGTCAGGGGTATACGAGCAGTACTTC.

The chain recombines TRBV5-4 with TRBJ1-2, with D possibly being TRBD1 (6 bases). The CDR3 totals 15 residues. V dropped 4 bases and J dropped 8 bases, with 21 bases sitting between them. Germline V gene sequence: CDR1 SGHNT, CDR2 YYREEE (reference sequence). CDR3 DNA sequence: TGTGCCAGCAGCCTATACATGGAGGGGGAATGGGGCTACACCTTC. It yields the protein CASSLYMEGEWGYTF.